Given below is one T cell receptor (beta chain) in context. Its antigen remains unknown. The CDR3 is made up of 15 amino acids. Trimming pared 3 bases from V and 9 bases from J, leaving 15 bases between. Germline CDR1 KGHSH, CDR2 LQKENI. TCRdb processed the RT-PCR reads anew with MiXCR; each CDR3 protein has one entry. This table has about 650,000 distinct CDR3 sequences, 15% to 18% appearing once. The data derive from a study of response to subunit inactivated influenza vaccine. General study points: With each seasonal influenza vaccination, the authors suggested, few new T cells are recruited.

This chain joins TRBV18 and TRBJ1-6; no clear D gene. The sequence derives from a man aged 45-65 years who received an inactivated influenza vaccine. Sequences were derived from PBMCs from blood, sampled 12 days after vaccination. CDR3 nucleotide sequence: TGTGCCAGCTCACCCGAAGCTTTCAATGGTTCACCCCTCCACTTT. Translation gives CASSPEAFNGSPLHF.